This TCR beta chain was observed in a study of Graves' ophthalmopathy and Graves' hyperthyroidism. On the study more broadly: Untreated patients at initial diagnosis provided peripheral blood. Findings of the study overall: Blood was where most expanded thyroid clonotypes above 0.001 frequency also turned up.

Using RNA transcripts, the TCR beta CDR3 regions were amplified. HTBI primers were used in a first-round RT-PCR, which preceded a second-round multiplex PCR. TCRdb redid the calling of the multiplex PCR reads with MiXCR, one entry per CDR3 protein. In the table there are about 740,000 distinct CDR3 sequences, 40% of which are singletons. The table lists this clonotype with a few counts. The antigen remains unidentified. A read error may be the cause here, since a much bigger clone is one base away. Germline loops: CDR1 MNHEY, CDR2 SVGEGT. The ends lost 5 bases at V and 6 bases at J; junction bases unmatched: 10. The CDR3 has 15 residues.

Material: peripheral blood. The gene calls are TRBV6-2 or TRBV6-3 and TRBJ2-5; 9 bases map to TRBD1. The receptor comes from an adult man with Graves' ophthalmopathy. The CDR3 DNA sequence: TGTGCCAGCAGTGAAGCGGACAGGGGCGTCCAGACCCAGTACTTC. Protein product: CASSEADRGVQTQYF.